This T cell receptor beta chain appears in the sequencing data of a study of cytotoxic CD8 clonotypes in ibrutinib-treated CLL (dated by TCRdb to the early 2020s). Regarding the complete study: The cohort was composed of around twelve relapsed/refractory and roughly 16 treatment-naive patients; IGHV unmutated status was identified in some 17 patients. Longitudinal samples were obtainable from about 30% of the 86 participants in the trial. Cryopreserved peripheral blood mononuclear cells were obtained prior to treatment, at the time of response, and at either disease progression or sustained remission. The response samples were drawn at a median of 12 months into treatment, with a range of about 6 to 40 months. Samples averaged approximately 250,000 productive templates and tens of thousands of productive rearrangements. Partial responses were observed in about 24 patients and complete responses in 2; after a median follow-up of 68 months, remission was maintained in about 15 patients and progression was observed in some twelve.

The goal of deep resolution MiSeq sequencing was a depth between 1 in 1 million and 1 in 200,000 T cells, and coverage averaged 10x per clonotype. TCR beta libraries were generated with the immunoSEQ hsTCRB Kit. The source study handled its data this way. The data were analyzed with ImmunoSEQ Analyzer and ImmunoSEQ Data Assistant, and V, D and J gene assignments followed IMGT definitions. Clonality was computed as one minus normalized Shannon entropy of productive rearrangement frequencies, ranging from 0 to 1. Only overrepresented clonotypes making up at least 0.05% of each patient's repertoire were included in the public clonotype analysis. Approximately 12 age-matched healthy donor repertoires from immuneACCESS were used as controls for clonality. Sourced from immuneACCESS, this table was stored by TCRdb with only in-frame sequences that have V and J called. A share of the clones is absent; for the studies checked, an unresolved V gene accounts for under half, and the remainder has no known explanation. V, J and clone size were drawn from that table, and D and trimming were deduced from the DNA. Counted in this sample were 300,000 to 350,000 clones; about 80% of them appeared once. About 6.3% of the sample is taken by the ten largest.

For TCR beta library preparation, approximately 2.2 micrograms of genomic DNA were isolated from cryopreserved PBMCs. Longitudinal blood samples from CLL patients receiving ibrutinib monotherapy were subjected to high-throughput TCR beta sequencing. The patients took part in an open-label, single-center phase 2 trial of ibrutinib monotherapy. This clone was found a few times. This receptor's antigen is unknown. Nothing much larger sits one base from this clone, and base qualities are not available. Germline trimming: 3 bases from V, 7 bases from J; junction bases outside gene matches: 7. The CDR3, cysteine through phenylalanine, is 15 amino acids long. Here the CDR3 DNA is all that survives: 45 bases in frame from base 1. CDR1 MGHDK and CDR2 SYGVNS were looked up in the germline V gene. Results the study describes overall, beyond this receptor: Baseline clonality was found to be higher than that of age-matched healthy donors and was strongly correlated with circulating CD8+ T-cell counts. An increase in clonality was observed at ibrutinib response, with clonality remaining stable during sustained remission and falling back toward baseline at progression. Public clonotypes were found to be uncommon and were observed to contract or remain stable during treatment; the increase in clonality was shown to reflect expansion of private clonotypes at ibrutinib response. Sampling times were not matched between sustained-remission and progressing patients, and lymph node repertoires were not studied.

Here the chain combines TRBV25-1 and TRBJ1-4, with 8 middle bases fitting TRBD1. Sample: PBMCs, taken before ibrutinib treatment. The sequence was collected from a human donor with chronic lymphocytic leukemia. For the CDR3, the sequence is CASSDEDRVGEKLFF. Here is the DNA: TGTGCCAGCAGTGACGAGGACAGGGTGGGTGAAAAACTGTTTTTT.